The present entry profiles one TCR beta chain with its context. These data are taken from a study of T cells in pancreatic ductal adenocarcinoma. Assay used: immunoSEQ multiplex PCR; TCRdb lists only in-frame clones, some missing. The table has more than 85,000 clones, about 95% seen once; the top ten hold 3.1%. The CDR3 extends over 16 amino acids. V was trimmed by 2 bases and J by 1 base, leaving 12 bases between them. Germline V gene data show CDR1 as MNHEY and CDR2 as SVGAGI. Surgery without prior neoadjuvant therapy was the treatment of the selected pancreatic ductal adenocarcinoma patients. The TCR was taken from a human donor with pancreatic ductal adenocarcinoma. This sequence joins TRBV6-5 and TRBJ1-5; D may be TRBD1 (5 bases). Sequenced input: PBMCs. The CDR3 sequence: CASSYGSPGSNQPQHF. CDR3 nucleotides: TGTGCCAGCAGTTACGGATCTCCAGGGAGCAATCAGCCCCAGCATTTT.